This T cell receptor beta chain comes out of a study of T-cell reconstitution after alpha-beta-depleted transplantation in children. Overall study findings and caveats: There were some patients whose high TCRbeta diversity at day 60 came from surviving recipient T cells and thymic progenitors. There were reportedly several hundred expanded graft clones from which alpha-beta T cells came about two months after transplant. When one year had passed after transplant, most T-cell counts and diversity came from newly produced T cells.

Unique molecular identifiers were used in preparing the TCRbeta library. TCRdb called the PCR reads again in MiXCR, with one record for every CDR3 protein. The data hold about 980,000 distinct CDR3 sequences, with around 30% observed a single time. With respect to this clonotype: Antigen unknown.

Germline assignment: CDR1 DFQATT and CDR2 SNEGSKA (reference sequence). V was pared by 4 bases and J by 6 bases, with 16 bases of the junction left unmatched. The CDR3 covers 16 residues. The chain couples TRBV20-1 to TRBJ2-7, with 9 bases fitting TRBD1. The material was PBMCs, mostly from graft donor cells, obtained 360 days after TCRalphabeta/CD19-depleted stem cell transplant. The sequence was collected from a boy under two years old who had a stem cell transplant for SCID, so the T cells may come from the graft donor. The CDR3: CSATTLRDRELLEQYF. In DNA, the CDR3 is TGCAGTGCTACGACTTTAAGGGACAGGGAGTTACTCGAGCAGTACTTC.